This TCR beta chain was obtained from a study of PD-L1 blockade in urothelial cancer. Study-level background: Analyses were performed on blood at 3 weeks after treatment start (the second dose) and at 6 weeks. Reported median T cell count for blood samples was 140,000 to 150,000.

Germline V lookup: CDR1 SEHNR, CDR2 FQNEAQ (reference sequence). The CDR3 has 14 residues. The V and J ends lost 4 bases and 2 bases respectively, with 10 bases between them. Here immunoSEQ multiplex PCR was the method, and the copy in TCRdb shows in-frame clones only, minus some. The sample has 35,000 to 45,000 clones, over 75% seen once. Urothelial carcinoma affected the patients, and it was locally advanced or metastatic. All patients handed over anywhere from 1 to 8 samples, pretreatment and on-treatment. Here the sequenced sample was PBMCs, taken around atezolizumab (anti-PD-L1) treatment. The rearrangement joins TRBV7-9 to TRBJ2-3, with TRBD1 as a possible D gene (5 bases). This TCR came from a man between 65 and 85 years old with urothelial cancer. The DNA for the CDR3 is TGTGCCAGCAGCTATCGACAGTCCACAGATACGCAGTATTTT. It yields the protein CASSYRQSTDTQYF.